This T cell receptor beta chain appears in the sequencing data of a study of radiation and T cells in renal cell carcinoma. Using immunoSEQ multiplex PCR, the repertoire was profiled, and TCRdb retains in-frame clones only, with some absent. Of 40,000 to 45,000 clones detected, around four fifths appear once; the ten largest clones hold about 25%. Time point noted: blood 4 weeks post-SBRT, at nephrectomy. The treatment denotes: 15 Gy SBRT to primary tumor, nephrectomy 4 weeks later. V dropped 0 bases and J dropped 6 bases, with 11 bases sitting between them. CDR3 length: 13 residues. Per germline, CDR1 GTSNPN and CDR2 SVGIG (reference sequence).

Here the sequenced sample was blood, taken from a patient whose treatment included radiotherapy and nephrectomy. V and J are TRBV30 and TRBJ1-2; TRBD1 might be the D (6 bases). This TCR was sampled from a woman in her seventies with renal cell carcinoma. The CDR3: CAWSVRGANGYTF. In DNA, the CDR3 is TGTGCCTGGAGTGTGCGGGGGGCGAATGGCTACACCTTC. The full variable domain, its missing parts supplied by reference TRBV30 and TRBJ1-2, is SQTIHQWPATLVQPVGSPLSLECTVEGTSNPNLYWYRQAAGRGLQLLFYSVGIGQISSEVPQNLSASRPQDRQFILSSKKLLLSDSGFYLCAWSVRGANGYTFGSGTRLTVV.